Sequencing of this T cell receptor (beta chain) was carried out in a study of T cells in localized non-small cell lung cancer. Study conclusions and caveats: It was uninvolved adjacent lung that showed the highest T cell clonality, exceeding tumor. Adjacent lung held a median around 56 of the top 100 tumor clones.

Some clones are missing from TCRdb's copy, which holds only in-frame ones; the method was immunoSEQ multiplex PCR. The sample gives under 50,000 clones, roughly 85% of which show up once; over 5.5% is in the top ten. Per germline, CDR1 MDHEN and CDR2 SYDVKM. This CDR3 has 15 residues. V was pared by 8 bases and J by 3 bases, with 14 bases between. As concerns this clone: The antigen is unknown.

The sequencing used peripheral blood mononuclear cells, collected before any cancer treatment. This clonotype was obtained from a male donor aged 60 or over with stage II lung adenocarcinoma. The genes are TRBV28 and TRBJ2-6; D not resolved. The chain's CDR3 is CASGTAGYGANVLTF. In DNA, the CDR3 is TGTGCCAGCGGCACAGCAGGCTATGGGGCCAACGTCCTGACTTTC. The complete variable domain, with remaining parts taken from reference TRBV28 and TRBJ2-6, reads DVKVTQSSRYLVKRTGEKVFLECVQDMDHENMFWYRQDPGLGLRLIYFSYDVKMKEKGDIPEGYSVSREKKERFSLILESASTNQTSMYLCASGTAGYGANVLTFGAGSRLTVL.